This is a list of T cell receptor beta chains from one sample in a study of human T cells and chemical hapten exposure. TCRdb ran MiXCR on the RACE reads and lists one entry per CDR3 protein. This table holds some 360,000 distinct CDR3 sequences, approximately 5.1% found once. The specimen comprised whole blood, sampled in connection with sensitization to the hapten diphenylcyclopropenone (DPC). Receptors originate from a woman in her fifties or sixties with alopecia areata. Some clones in this sample may be carry-over from other donors' samples. CDR3s include the opening cysteine and the closing phenylalanine or tryptophan. D genes are given only for firm matches. Expanded clones are given a class, and other clones once, few, many or no size at all.

cdr3_length j_call d_call clone_size v_call cdr3_aa cdr3_nt
14 TRBJ1-5 TRBD1 few TRBV20-1 CSAPLGGAGQPQHF TGCAGTGCACCCTTAGGGGGCGCGGGTCAGCCCCAGCATTTT
16 TRBJ2-7 - - TRBV7-6 CASSSLDSGSSYEQYF TGTGCCAGCAGCTCCCTGGATAGCGGTAGCTCCTACGAGCAGTACTTC
18 TRBJ2-7 - many TRBV28 CASSLCIGRATPCEEQYF TGTGCCAGCAGTTTATGCATCGGCCGGGCAACCCCCTGCGAGGAGCAGTACTTC
13 TRBJ2-1 - few TRBV11-2 CASSLHLANEQFF TGTGCCAGCAGCTTACATCTGGCCAATGAGCAGTTCTTC
16 TRBJ2-1 TRBD2 - TRBV6-1 CASRPPGTSGVNEQFF TGTGCCAGCAGGCCACCCGGGACTAGCGGGGTTAATGAGCAGTTCTTC
16 TRBJ2-7 TRBD2 many TRBV27 CASTLTGGLLSYEQYF TGTGCCAGCACTTTAACGGGAGGACTCCTCTCCTACGAGCAGTACTTC
14 TRBJ1-4 - - TRBV11-2 CASSLGRDGEKLFF TGTGCCAGCAGCTTAGGCAGGGACGGGGAAAAACTGTTTTTT
13 TRBJ1-2 - few TRBV27 CATSGDIFNGYTF TGTGCCACCAGCGGTGACATATTTAATGGCTACACCTTC
15 TRBJ2-5 TRBD2 many TRBV2 CASSDRLAGQETQYF TGTGCCAGCAGTGACCGACTAGCGGGACAAGAGACCCAGTACTTC
14 TRBJ2-3 - many TRBV12-3/TRBV12-4 CASSLAVWADTQYF TGTGCCAGCAGCCTAGCCGTTTGGGCAGATACGCAGTATTTT
14 TRBJ1-5 TRBD1 many TRBV2 CASSTGTENQPQHF TGTGCCAGCAGTACCGGGACAGAAAATCAGCCCCAGCATTTT
12 TRBJ2-7 - many TRBV29-1 CSVVAGSYEQYF TGCAGCGTTGTAGCCGGCTCCTACGAGCAGTACTTC
15 TRBJ1-3 - few TRBV27 CASSWDASSGNTIYF TGTGCCAGCAGTTGGGACGCAAGCTCTGGAAACACCATATATTTT
13 TRBJ2-5 TRBD1 many TRBV20-1 CSADIQGIETQYF TGCAGTGCTGACATACAGGGGATAGAGACCCAGTACTTC
15 TRBJ2-3 - many TRBV7-9 CASSSSGGGLRAQYF TGTGCCAGCAGCTCCTCAGGGGGGGGTTTGCGGGCGCAGTATTTT
15 TRBJ2-5 - many TRBV9 CASSPHGPLQETQYF TGTGCCAGCAGCCCCCACGGACCCCTCCAAGAGACCCAGTACTTC
13 TRBJ2-1 - many TRBV10-3 CAISGNPNNEQFF TGTGCCATCAGCGGGAACCCCAACAATGAGCAGTTCTTC
15 TRBJ1-1 - many TRBV2 CASRRYREGATEAFF TGTGCCAGCAGGAGATACAGGGAGGGCGCCACTGAAGCTTTCTTT
14 TRBJ2-4 TRBD1 many TRBV27 CASSLTGSQNIQYF TGTGCCAGCAGTTTGACAGGGTCTCAAAACATTCAGTACTTC
16 TRBJ2-3 TRBD2 - TRBV12-3/TRBV12-4 CASSSGLAGPRDTQYF TGTGCCAGCAGTTCGGGACTAGCGGGGCCCCGGGATACGCAGTATTTT
16 TRBJ2-3 TRBD1 - TRBV5-1 CASSLLPGQGLDTQYF TGCGCCAGCAGTTTACTACCGGGACAGGGTTTAGATACGCAGTATTTT
13 TRBJ2-5 - many TRBV29-1 CSVERGLGETQYF TGCAGCGTTGAAAGGGGGTTAGGAGAGACCCAGTACTTC
12 TRBJ1-4 - few TRBV6-2/TRBV6-3 CASSYPDEKLFF TGTGCCAGCAGCTACCCGGATGAAAAACTGTTTTTT
16 TRBJ1-5 TRBD1 - TRBV12-3/TRBV12-4 CASSLAVGGGGQPQHF TGTGCCAGCAGTTTAGCCGTAGGAGGGGGCGGTCAGCCCCAGCATTTT
14 TRBJ2-7 TRBD2 many TRBV20-1 CSATLAGPSYEQYF TGCAGTGCAACACTAGCGGGGCCGTCCTACGAGCAGTACTTC
15 TRBJ2-3 - few TRBV14 CASSQDTYQGRVQYF TGTGCCAGCAGCCAAGATACGTACCAGGGGAGAGTGCAGTATTTT
13 TRBJ2-5 - few TRBV9 CASSVDSRETQYF TGTGCCAGCAGCGTAGATTCAAGAGAGACCCAGTACTTC
15 TRBJ2-1 - many TRBV12-5 CASGLETVNRDEQFF TGTGCTAGTGGTTTGGAAACCGTAAACAGGGATGAGCAGTTCTTC
15 TRBJ1-2 - many TRBV6-1 CASSEGQATNYGYTF TGTGCCAGCAGTGAAGGACAGGCCACTAACTATGGCTACACCTTC
13 TRBJ2-7 - - TRBV20-1 CSARVDLRYEQYF TGCAGTGCTAGAGTGGACCTGCGGTACGAGCAGTACTTC
13 TRBJ2-5 - - TRBV7-2 CASSINRPETQYF TGTGCCAGCAGCATTAATAGGCCAGAGACCCAGTACTTC